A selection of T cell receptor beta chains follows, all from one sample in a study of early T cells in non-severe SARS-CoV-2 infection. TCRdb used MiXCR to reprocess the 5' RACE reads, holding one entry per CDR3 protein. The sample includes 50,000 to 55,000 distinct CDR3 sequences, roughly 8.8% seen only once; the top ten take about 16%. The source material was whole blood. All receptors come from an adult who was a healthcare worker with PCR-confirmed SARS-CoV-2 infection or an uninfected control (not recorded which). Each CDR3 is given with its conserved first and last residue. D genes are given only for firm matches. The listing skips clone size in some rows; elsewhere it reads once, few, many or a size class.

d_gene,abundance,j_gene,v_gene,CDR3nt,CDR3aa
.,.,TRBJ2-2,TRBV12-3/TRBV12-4,TGTGCCAGCAGTCCGTTAAGCAGGGATAGCGGGGAGCTGTTTTTT,CASSPLSRDSGELFF
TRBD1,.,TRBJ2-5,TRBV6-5,TGTGCCAGCAGCGCCCGAACTTTTACAGGGGGCCAAGAGACCCAGTACTTC,CASSARTFTGGQETQYF
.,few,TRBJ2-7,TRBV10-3,TGTGCCATCAAACAGGGTTACGAGCAGTACTTC,CAIKQGYEQYF
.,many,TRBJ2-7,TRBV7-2,TGTGCCAGCAGCTTAGTCGAGCTCTCCTACGAGCAGTACTTC,CASSLVELSYEQYF
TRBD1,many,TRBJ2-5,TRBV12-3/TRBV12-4,TGTGCCAGCAGTCTACAGGGGTACGAGACCCAGTACTTC,CASSLQGYETQYF
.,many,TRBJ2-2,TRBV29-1,TGCAGCGTTGGGCAGGGGTTTGGCGGGGAGCTGTTTTTT,CSVGQGFGGELFF
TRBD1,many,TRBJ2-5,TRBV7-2,TGTGCCAGCAGCCGACAGGGGGAGACCCAGTACTTC,CASSRQGETQYF
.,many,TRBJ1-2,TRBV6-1,TGTGCCAGCAGCCCAGGGAAAGGTGGCTACACCTTC,CASSPGKGGYTF
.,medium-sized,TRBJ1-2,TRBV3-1,TGTGCCAGCAGCCAAGGTTCTGGGCGTAACTCCTATGGCTACACCTTC,CASSQGSGRNSYGYTF
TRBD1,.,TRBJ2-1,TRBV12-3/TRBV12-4,TGTGCCAGCAGAGCCATTGGACAGGGCTCCTACAATGAGCAGTTCTTC,CASRAIGQGSYNEQFF
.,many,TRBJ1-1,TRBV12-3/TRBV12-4,TGTGCCAGCAGAGCGACAGGCTTGAACACTGAAGCTTTCTTT,CASRATGLNTEAFF
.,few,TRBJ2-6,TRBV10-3,TGTGCCATCAGTGTGTCGTCGGGGCCTGGGGCCAACGTCCTGACTTTC,CAISVSSGPGANVLTF
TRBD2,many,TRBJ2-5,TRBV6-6,TGTGCCAGCAGTCCCGGGGGGGCGCCACAAGAGACCCAGTACTTC,CASSPGGAPQETQYF
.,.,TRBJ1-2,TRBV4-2,TGTGCCAGCAGCCAAGAAGAACAGAGCTATGGCTACACCTTC,CASSQEEQSYGYTF
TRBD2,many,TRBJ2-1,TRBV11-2,TGTGCCAGCAGCTCACACCGGACTAGCGGGGCCCAGAGCAATGAGCAGTTCTTC,CASSSHRTSGAQSNEQFF
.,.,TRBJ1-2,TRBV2,TGTGCCAGCAGTGTGAAGGTTAACTATGGCTACACCTTC,CASSVKVNYGYTF
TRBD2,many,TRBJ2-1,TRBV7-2,TGTGCCAGCAGCCCAATACTAGCGAACAATGAGCAGTTCTTC,CASSPILANNEQFF
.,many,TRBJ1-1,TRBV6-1,TGTGCCAGCACCCCGAAGGGTGGTCAGGCCCGCAGGTTTAACACTGAAGCTTTCTTT,CASTPKGGQARRFNTEAFF
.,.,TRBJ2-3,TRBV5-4,TGTGCCAGCAACTCCCAGGGAAAGGGCCAGGATACGCAGTATTTT,CASNSQGKGQDTQYF
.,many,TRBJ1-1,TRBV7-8,TGTGCCAGCAGCTACAGAGTTAACACTGAAGCTTTCTTT,CASSYRVNTEAFF
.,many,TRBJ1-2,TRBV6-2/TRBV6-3,TGTGCCAGCAGCATCGACAGCCTCTACTATGGCTACACCTTC,CASSIDSLYYGYTF
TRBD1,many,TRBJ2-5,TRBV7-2,TGTGCCAGCAGCGCGACAGGGTTCTCGGAGACCCAGTACTTC,CASSATGFSETQYF
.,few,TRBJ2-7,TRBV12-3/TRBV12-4,TGTGCCAGCAGTTTAGCCCCAGGGGGGTTCAGCGAGCAGTACTTC,CASSLAPGGFSEQYF
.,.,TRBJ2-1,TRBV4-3,TGCGCCAGCAGCCAAGAACAGTTCTCAACTGAGCAGTTCTTC,CASSQEQFSTEQFF
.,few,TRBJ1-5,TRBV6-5,TGTGCCAGCAGTCACGGGCCCCCCAAGAATCAGCCCCAGCATTTT,CASSHGPPKNQPQHF
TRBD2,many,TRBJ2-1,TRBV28,TGTGCCAGCAGTGTTAGCGGGAGACAGTTCTTC,CASSVSGRQFF
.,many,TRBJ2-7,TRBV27,TGTGCCAGCAGAGGAGCATGGCGTGAGCAGTACTTC,CASRGAWREQYF
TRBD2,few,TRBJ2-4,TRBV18,TGTGCCAGCTCACCCCTCCCTAGCGGGAGGGCCCTTCGGAACATTCAGTACTTC,CASSPLPSGRALRNIQYF
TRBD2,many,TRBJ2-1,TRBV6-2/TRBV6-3,TGTGCCAGCAGTCCAGGGACTAGCGCCGATGAGCAGTTCTTC,CASSPGTSADEQFF
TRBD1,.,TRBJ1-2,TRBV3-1,TGTGCCAGCAGCCAAGCCGAGTACAGGGGAAATAGTGGCTACACCTTC,CASSQAEYRGNSGYTF
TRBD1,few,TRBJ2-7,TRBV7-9,TGTGCCAGCAGCTCCACCGGGACAGGAAACTACGAGCAGTACTTC,CASSSTGTGNYEQYF
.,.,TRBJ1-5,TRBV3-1,TGTGCCAGCAGCCAAAGTGATCAGCCCCAGCATTTT,CASSQSDQPQHF
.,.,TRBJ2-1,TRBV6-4,TGTGCCAGCAGTGACTCGGGAAGGGGAGCCCATGAGCAGTTCTTC,CASSDSGRGAHEQFF
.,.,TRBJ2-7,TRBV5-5,TGTGCCAGCAGCTTTGGGAGCGGGTACGAGCAGTACTTC,CASSFGSGYEQYF
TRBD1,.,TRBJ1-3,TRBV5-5,TGTACCAGCAGCTTACCGACAGGGGGGCCCTCTGGAAACACCATATATTTT,CTSSLPTGGPSGNTIYF
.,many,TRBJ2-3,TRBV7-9,TGTGCCAGCAGCTTAGGCCGGGACCCAGATACGCAGTATTTT,CASSLGRDPDTQYF
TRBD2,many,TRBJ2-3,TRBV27,TGTGCCAGCAGTTTAGTCGGGACTAGCTTAACCCCAGATACGCAGTATTTT,CASSLVGTSLTPDTQYF
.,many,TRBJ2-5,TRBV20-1,TGCAGTGCTAGGGGGGAGTTCGGCGAGACCCAGTACTTC,CSARGEFGETQYF
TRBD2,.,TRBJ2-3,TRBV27,TGTGCCAGCAGTTTAACTAGCGGGAAGGTAGATACGCAGTATTTT,CASSLTSGKVDTQYF
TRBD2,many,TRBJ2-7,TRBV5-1,TGCGCCAGCAGCCTAGGACTAGCGGGCCTCACGGGGGAGCAGTACTTC,CASSLGLAGLTGEQYF
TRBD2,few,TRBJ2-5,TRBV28,TGTGCCAGCAGTTTGGCGGGAGTCGGTTCGGAGACCCAGTACTTC,CASSLAGVGSETQYF
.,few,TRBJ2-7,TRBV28,TGTGCCAGCTGTGGACTAGACAGGGAGTACGAGCAGTACTTC,CASCGLDREYEQYF
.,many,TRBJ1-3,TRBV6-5,TGTGCCAGCAGTTACGATTGGCGGGGAAACACCATATATTTT,CASSYDWRGNTIYF
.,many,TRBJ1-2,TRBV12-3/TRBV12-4,TGTGCCAGCAGACCCAGCGCAGGGCTGGGTGGCTACACCTTC,CASRPSAGLGGYTF
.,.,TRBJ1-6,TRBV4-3,TGCGCCAGCAGCCTGGGGACCCAAGACGGGTCACCCCTCCACTTT,CASSLGTQDGSPLHF
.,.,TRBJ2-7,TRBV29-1,TGCAGCGTTCAGGGGTACGAGCAGTACTTC,CSVQGYEQYF
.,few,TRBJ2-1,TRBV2,TGTGCCAGCAGGGTGGCGGTCTACAATGAGCAGTTCTTC,CASRVAVYNEQFF
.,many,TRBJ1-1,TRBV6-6,TGTGCCAGCAGTTACTGGGGGACGGTTGAAGCTTTCTTT,CASSYWGTVEAFF